Shown below are 14 T cell receptor beta chains from a single sample sequenced in a study of PD-1 blockade in classical Hodgkin lymphoma. Each patient experienced a relapse that followed autologous stem cell transplantation, and brentuximab vedotin exposure varied. Libraries were prepared by immunoSEQ multiplex PCR; TCRdb keeps only in-frame clonotypes and omits some of them. Among 95,000 to 100,000 clones, roughly 90% were seen once, and the ten largest hold under 8.5%. This specimen was peripheral blood mononuclear cells (PBMCs), taken before the second cycle of nivolumab. These receptors were obtained from a human donor with classical Hodgkin lymphoma.

As to this clone: A much larger clone differs by one base, so this may be a read error. This chain links TRBV7-3 with TRBJ1-2; 10 bases fit TRBD1. Germline V CDR1 and CDR2: SGHTA, FQGTGA. The V and J ends lost 3 bases and 7 bases, in that order; junction bases with no gene match: 2. The CDR3 has 13 amino acids. CDR3 sequence reads: CASSLGQGFGYTF. CDR3 DNA: TGTGCCAGCAGCTTGGGACAGGGGTTTGGCTACACCTTC.

J is TRBJ2-7 and V is TRBV5-6; tentative D call: TRBD1 (6 bases). Germline CDR1 is SGHDT and CDR2 is YYEEEE. Trimming removed 3 bases from V and 4 bases from J, with 11 bases in between. CDR3 length: 13 amino acids. The CDR3 protein is CASSYRAPYEQYF. CDR3 DNA: TGTGCCAGCAGCTACAGGGCCCCATACGAGCAGTACTTC.

This chain uses TRBV2 with TRBJ1-5; D might be TRBD1 (6 bases). Looked up from germline, CDR1 is SNHLY and CDR2 is FYNNEI. With 5 bases removed from V and 7 bases from J, the gap between germline ends came to 18 bases. This CDR3 is 15 amino acids long. The CDR3 region has the DNA TGTGCCAGCAGTAAAAAGGATATGACAGGCCAGCCCCAGCATTTT. This translates into CASSKKDMTGQPQHF.

The chain employs TRBV6-6 and TRBJ2-7; possibly TRBD1 for D (6 bases). V lost 6 bases, J lost 2 bases, and 14 bases lay in between. Germline V gene data show CDR1 as MNHNY and CDR2 as SVGAGI (reference sequence). The CDR3 length is 14 residues. The CDR3 DNA reads as TGTGCCAGCAGCCAATGGGGGCCCACCTACGAGCAGTACTTC. Its translation is CASSQWGPTYEQYF.

This chain connects TRBV6-6 to TRBJ1-4; 7 positions agree with TRBD1. V dropped 6 bases and J dropped 4; count of bases not matched to a gene: 5. The CDR3 contains 14 residues. From germline, CDR1 is MNHNY and CDR2 SVGAGI (reference sequence). CDR3 nucleotides: TGTGCCAGCAGAGAGACAGGGAGTAATGAAAAACTGTTTTTT. This translates into CASRETGSNEKLFF.

V gene TRBV29-1 combines with J gene TRBJ1-1; the D is unclear. The CDR3 runs to 13 residues. CDR1 is SQVTM, CDR2 ANQGSEA, per germline. Trimming pared 0 bases from V and 4 bases from J, leaving 9 bases between. CDR3 region: CSVEERIGTEAFF. In DNA, the CDR3 is TGCAGCGTTGAAGAAAGAATTGGCACTGAAGCTTTCTTT.

The rearrangement joins TRBV28 to TRBJ2-7; D is uncertain. The CDR3 is made up of 15 amino acids. The V gene's germline CDR1 is MDHEN and CDR2 SYDVKM. Between the trimmed V and J ends, which lost 2 bases and 3 bases, there was a span of 14 bases. CDR3 sequence (DNA): TGTGCCAGCAGTTTACGCCCAGATGGGCGCTACGAGCAGTACTTC. It yields the protein CASSLRPDGRYEQYF.

The genes are TRBV5-6 and TRBJ1-6; no reliable D call. Trimming removed 4 bases at V and 0 bases at J, with 14 bases between. The CDR3 sequence is 17 residues long. Germline V gene data show CDR1 as SGHDT and CDR2 as YYEEEE. This CDR3 is CASSTLEISSYNSPLHF. CDR3 coding DNA: TGTGCCAGCAGCACCTTAGAAATAAGCTCCTATAATTCACCCCTCCACTTT. Complete variable domain (other parts from reference TRBV5-6 and TRBJ1-6): DAGVTQSPTHLIKTRGQQVTLRCSPKSGHDTVSWYQQALGQGPQFIFQYYEEEERQRGNFPDRFSGHQFPNYSSELNVNALLLGDSALYLCASSTLEISSYNSPLHFGNGTRLTVT.

This clone was counted only a few times. This chain links TRBV11-2 with TRBJ1-2; the D gene is possibly TRBD1 (5 bases). The CDR3 covers 13 residues. Germline lookup yields CDR1 SGHAT and CDR2 FQNNGV. V was pared by 7 bases and J by 2 bases, with 11 bases between. The DNA for the CDR3 is TGTGCCAGCAAAGTGGGACTCAACTATGGCTACACCTTC. This codes for CASKVGLNYGYTF.

This clone showed up just once. The gene calls are TRBV25-1 and TRBJ2-5; the D is unclear. Germline V CDR1 and CDR2: MGHDK, SYGVNS. The CDR3 has 15 residues. Trimming stripped 1 base from V and 1 base from J, with 10 bases between. The CDR3 loop reads CASSELGRSQETQYF. The CDR3 DNA reads TGTGCCAGCAGTGAATTGGGCAGGTCCCAAGAGACCCAGTACTTC.

Here the CDR3 DNA reads TGTGCCAGCAGCCCTCTATGGGGGGGAGGCACCGGGGAGCTGTTTTTT. Its translation is CASSPLWGGGTGELFF. This chain connects TRBV14 to TRBJ2-2, with 7 bases that match TRBD2. V shed 4 bases and J 4 bases; nucleotides not matched to a gene: 9. The CDR3 spans 16 residues. Germline values: CDR1 SGHDN, CDR2 FVKESK.

The chain uses TRBV6-5 and TRBJ1-2, with TRBD1 matching over 9 bases. The V gene's germline CDR1 is MNHEY and CDR2 SVGAGI. Trimming took 6 bases from V and 4 from J; bases not matched to a gene: 6. The CDR3 covers 14 residues. Written as DNA, the CDR3 is TGTGCCAGCAGCTCGGACAGGGGAGGCTATGGCTACACCTTC. This codes for CASSSDRGGYGYTF.

The chain has TRBV4-1 and TRBJ1-2; 10 nucleotides match TRBD1. The CDR3 runs to 17 residues. Losses at the gene ends were 4 bases for V and 0 bases for J; bases not matched to a gene: 8. Germline lookup yields CDR1 MGHRA and CDR2 YSYEKL. The CDR3 sequence is CASSPQTGGDSNYGYTF. CDR3 nucleotide sequence: TGCGCCAGCAGCCCCCAGACAGGGGGCGATTCTAACTATGGCTACACCTTC.

J is TRBJ2-1 and V is TRBV7-9; D is undetermined. Germline V gene sequence: CDR1 SEHNR, CDR2 FQNEAQ (reference sequence). Between the trimmed V and J ends, which lost 0 bases and 8 bases, there was a span of 8 bases. CDR3 length: 13 amino acids. The CDR3 DNA follows: TGTGCCAGCAGCTTAGCCGGTCGAGATGAGCAGTTCTTC. It specifies CASSLAGRDEQFF.